This T cell receptor (beta chain) was recovered during a study of CD8+ T cells in alopecia areata. Study results and caveats: Treatment with tofacitinib significantly lowered scalp clonality and reduced expanded CD8+ clones among the top 100.

This CDR3 contains 14 residues. Trimming took off 0 bases at V and 12 bases at J, with 17 bases between the two ends. Looked up from germline, CDR1 is LGHNA and CDR2 is YSLEER. The treatment was: oral pan-JAK inhibitor, 5-10 mg twice daily. A word on this clone: Its target is not known.

RNA extraction was followed by reverse transcription into cDNA, which acted as the sequencing template. Some clones are missing from TCRdb's copy, which holds only in-frame ones; the method was immunoSEQ multiplex PCR. Of approximately 110,000 clones listed, around 50% are singletons. This TCR derives from a human donor with alopecia areata. The chain links TRBV4-3 to TRBJ1-1; D gene unclear. This specimen consisted of CD8+ T cells sorted from blood, obtained at week 24, from a patient treated with tofacitinib. CDR3 residues: CASSQDEGWQKPFF. CDR3 DNA sequence: TGCGCCAGCAGCCAAGATGAAGGATGGCAGAAGCCTTTCTTT.